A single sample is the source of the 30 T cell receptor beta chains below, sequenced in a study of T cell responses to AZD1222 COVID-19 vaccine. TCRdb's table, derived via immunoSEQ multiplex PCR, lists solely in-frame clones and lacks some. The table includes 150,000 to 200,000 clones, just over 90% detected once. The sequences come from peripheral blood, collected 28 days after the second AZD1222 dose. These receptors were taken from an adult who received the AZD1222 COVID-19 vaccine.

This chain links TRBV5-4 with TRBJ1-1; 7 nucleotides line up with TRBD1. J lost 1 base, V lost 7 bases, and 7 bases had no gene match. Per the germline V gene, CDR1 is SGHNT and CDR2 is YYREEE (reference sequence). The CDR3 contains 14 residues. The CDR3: CASAFNRGNTEAFF. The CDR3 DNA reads TGTGCCAGCGCTTTTAACAGGGGGAACACTGAAGCTTTCTTT.

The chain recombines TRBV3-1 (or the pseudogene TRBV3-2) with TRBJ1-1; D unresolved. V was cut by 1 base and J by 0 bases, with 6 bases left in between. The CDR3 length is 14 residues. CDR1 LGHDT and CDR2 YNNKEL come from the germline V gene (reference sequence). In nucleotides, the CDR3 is TGTGCCAGCAGCCAAGGACACGTGAACACTGAAGCTTTCTTT. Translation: CASSQGHVNTEAFF.

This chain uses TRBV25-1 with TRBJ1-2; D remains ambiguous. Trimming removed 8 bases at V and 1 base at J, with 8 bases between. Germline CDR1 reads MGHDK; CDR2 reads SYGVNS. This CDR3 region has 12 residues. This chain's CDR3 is CASSGNNYGYTF. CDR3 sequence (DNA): TGTGCCAGCTCGGGCAATAACTATGGCTACACCTTC.

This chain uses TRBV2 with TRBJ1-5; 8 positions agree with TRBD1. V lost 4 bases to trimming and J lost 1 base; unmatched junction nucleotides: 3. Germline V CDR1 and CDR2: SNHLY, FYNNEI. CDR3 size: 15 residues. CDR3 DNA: TGTGCCAGCAGTGCCAGGGGGCAAAGCAATCAGCCCCAGCATTTT. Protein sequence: CASSARGQSNQPQHF. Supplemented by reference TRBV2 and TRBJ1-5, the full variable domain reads EPEVTQTPSHQVTQMGQEVILRCVPISNHLYFYWYRQILGQKVEFLVSFYNNEISEKSEIFDDQFSVERPDGSNFTLKIRSTKLEDSAMYFCASSARGQSNQPQHFGDGTRLSIL.

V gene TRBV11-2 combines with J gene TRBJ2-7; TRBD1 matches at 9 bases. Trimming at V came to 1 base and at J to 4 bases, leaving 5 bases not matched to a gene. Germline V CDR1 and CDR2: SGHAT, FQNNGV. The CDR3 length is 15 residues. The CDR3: CASSLGGTGLYEQYF. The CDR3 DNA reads TGTGCCAGCAGCTTAGGCGGGACAGGGCTGTACGAGCAGTACTTC.

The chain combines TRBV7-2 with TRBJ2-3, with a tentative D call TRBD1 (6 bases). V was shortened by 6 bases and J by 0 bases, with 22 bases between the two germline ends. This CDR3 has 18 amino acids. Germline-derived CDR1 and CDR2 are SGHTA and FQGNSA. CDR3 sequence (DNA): TGTGCCAGCAGGTTACAGGGAGCCATCCTACCTAGCACAGATACGCAGTATTTT. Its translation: CASRLQGAILPSTDTQYF.

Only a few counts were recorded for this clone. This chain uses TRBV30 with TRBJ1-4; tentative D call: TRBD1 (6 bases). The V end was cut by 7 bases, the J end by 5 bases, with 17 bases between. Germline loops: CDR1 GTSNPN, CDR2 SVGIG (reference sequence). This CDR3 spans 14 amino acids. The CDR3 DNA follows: TGTGCCTCGTTAACGGGGGGGCTCAATGAAAAACTGTTTTTT. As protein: CASLTGGLNEKLFF. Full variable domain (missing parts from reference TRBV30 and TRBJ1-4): SQTIHQWPATLVQPVGSPLSLECTVEGTSNPNLYWYRQAAGRGLQLLFYSVGIGQISSEVPQNLSASRPQDRQFILSSKKLLLSDSGFYLCASLTGGLNEKLFFGSGTQLSVL.

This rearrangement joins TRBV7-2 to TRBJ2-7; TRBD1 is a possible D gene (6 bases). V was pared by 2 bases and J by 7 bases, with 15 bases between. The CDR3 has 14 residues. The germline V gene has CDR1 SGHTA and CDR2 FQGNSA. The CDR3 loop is CASSLLGAPGEQYF. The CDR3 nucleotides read TGTGCCAGCAGCTTATTGGGGGCCCCGGGGGAGCAGTACTTC.

CDR3 DNA sequence: TGTGCCAGCAGTTACGGGACTAGCGCCTACGAGCAGTACTTC. This gives the protein CASSYGTSAYEQYF. The rearrangement joins TRBV6-2 or TRBV6-3 to TRBJ2-7; TRBD2 matches 10 bases. With V trimmed by 2 bases and J by 2 bases, 0 bases remained unmatched. This CDR3 is built from 14 residues. CDR1 MNHEY and CDR2 SVGEGT come from the germline V gene.

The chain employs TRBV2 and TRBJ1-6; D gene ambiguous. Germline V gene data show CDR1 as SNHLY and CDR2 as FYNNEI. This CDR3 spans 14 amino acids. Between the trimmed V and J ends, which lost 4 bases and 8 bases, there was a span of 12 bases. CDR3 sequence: CASSGSRRDSPLHF. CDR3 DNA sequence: TGTGCCAGCAGTGGATCCCGGAGGGATTCACCCCTCCACTTT.

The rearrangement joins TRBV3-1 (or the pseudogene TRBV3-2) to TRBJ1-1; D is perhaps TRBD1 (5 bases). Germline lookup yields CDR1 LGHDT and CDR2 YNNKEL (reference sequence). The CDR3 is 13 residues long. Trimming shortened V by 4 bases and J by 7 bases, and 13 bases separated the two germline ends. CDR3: CASSLGPFSEAFF. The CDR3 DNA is TGTGCCAGCAGCCTGGGACCCTTTAGTGAAGCTTTCTTT.

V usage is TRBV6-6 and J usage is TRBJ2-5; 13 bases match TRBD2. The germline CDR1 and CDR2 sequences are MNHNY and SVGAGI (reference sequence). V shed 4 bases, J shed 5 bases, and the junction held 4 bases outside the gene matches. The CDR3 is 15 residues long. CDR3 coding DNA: TGTGCCAGCAGTTGGACTAGCGGGAGTCGGGAGACCCAGTACTTC. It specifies CASSWTSGSRETQYF.

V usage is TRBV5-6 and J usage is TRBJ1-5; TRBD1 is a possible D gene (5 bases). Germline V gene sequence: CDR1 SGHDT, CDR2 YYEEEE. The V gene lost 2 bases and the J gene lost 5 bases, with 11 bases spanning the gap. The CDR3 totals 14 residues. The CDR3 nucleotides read TGTGCCAGCAGCTTTCGGGGCAGTTATCAGCCCCAGCATTTT. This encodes CASSFRGSYQPQHF.

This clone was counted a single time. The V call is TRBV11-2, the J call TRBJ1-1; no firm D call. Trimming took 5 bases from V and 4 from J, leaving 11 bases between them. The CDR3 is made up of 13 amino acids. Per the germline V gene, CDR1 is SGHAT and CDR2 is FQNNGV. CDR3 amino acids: CASSGVSITEAFF. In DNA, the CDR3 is TGTGCCAGCAGCGGGGTTTCGATCACTGAAGCTTTCTTT.

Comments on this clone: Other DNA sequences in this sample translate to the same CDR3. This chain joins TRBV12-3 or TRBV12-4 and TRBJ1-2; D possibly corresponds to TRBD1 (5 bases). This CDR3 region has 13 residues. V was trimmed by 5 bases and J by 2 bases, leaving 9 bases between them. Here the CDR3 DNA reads TGTGCCAGCAGTCTCAGACAGAACTATGGCTACACCTTC. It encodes CASSLRQNYGYTF.

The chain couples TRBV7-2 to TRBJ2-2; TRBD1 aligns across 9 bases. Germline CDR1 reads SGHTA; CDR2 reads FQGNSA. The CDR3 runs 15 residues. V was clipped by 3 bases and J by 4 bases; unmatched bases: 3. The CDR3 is CASSFGTGITGELFF. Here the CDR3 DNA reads TGTGCCAGCAGCTTTGGGACAGGGATCACCGGGGAGCTGTTTTTT. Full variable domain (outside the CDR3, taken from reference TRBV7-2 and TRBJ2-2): GAGVSQSPSNKVTEKGKDVELRCDPISGHTALYWYRQSLGQGLEFLIYFQGNSAPDKSGLPSDRFSAERTGGSVSTLTIQRTQQEDSAVYLCASSFGTGITGELFFGEGSRLTVL.

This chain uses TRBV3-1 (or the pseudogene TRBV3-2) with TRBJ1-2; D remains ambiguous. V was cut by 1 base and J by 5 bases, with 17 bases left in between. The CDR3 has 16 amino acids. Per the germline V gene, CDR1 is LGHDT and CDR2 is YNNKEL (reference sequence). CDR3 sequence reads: CASSQGVPGGGYGYTF. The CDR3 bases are TGTGCCAGCAGCCAAGGAGTTCCAGGAGGAGGGTATGGCTACACCTTC.

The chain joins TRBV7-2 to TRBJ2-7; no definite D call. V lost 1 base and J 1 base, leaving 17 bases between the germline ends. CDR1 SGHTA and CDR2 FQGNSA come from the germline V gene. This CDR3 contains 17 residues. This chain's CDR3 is CASSLVPAWQGSYEQYF. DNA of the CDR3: TGTGCCAGCAGCTTAGTTCCGGCTTGGCAAGGATCCTACGAGCAGTACTTC. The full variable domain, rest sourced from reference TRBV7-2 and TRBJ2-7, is GAGVSQSPSNKVTEKGKDVELRCDPISGHTALYWYRQSLGQGLEFLIYFQGNSAPDKSGLPSDRFSAERTGGSVSTLTIQRTQQEDSAVYLCASSLVPAWQGSYEQYFGPGTRLTVT.

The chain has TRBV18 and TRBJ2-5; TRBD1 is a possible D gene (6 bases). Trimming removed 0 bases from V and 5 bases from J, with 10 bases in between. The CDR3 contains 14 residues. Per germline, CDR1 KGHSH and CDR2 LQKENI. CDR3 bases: TGTGCCAGCTCACCACCTGGACAGCCCGAGACCCAGTACTTC. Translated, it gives CASSPPGQPETQYF.

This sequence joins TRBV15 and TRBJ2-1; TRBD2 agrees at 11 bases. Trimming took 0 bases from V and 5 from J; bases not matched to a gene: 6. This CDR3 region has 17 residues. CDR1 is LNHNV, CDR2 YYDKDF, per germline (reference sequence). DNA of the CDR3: TGTGCCACCAGCAGAGACCACGCTAGCGGGGGGCACAATGAGCAGTTCTTC. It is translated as CATSRDHASGGHNEQFF.

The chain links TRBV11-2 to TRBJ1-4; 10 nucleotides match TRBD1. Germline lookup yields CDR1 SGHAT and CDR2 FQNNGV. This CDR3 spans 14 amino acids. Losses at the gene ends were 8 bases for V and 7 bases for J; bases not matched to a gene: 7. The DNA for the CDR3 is TGTGCCAGCCGTCGGACAGGGGGAGGTGAAAAACTGTTTTTT. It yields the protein CASRRTGGGEKLFF.

For the CDR3, the DNA is TGTGCCAGCAGCCAGGGGTCTGGGAATTCACCCCTCCACTTT. This translates into CASSQGSGNSPLHF. The V call is TRBV3-1 (or the pseudogene TRBV3-2), the J call TRBJ1-6; D call uncertain. In germline, CDR1 is LGHDT, CDR2 YNNKEL (reference sequence). Trimming pared 3 bases from V and 7 bases from J, leaving 10 bases between. This CDR3 is built from 14 residues.

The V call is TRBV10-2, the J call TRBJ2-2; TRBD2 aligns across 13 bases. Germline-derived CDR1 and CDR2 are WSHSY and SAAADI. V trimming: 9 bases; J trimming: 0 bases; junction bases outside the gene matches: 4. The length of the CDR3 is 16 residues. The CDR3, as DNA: TGCGCCAGTAGACTAGCGGGAGGATCGAACACCGGGGAGCTGTTTTTT. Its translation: CASRLAGGSNTGELFF.

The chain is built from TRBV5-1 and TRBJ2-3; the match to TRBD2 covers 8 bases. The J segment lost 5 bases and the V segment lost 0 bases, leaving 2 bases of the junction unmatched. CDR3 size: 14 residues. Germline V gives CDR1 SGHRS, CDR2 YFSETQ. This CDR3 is CASSLERELDTQYF. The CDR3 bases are TGCGCCAGCAGCTTGGAGCGGGAGTTAGATACGCAGTATTTT.

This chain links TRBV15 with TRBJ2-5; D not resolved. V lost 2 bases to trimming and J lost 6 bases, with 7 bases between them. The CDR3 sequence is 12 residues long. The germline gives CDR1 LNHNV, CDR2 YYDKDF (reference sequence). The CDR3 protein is CATSRPDQTQYF. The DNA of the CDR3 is TGTGCCACCAGCAGACCTGACCAGACCCAGTACTTC.

The CDR3 spells CASSIGTGGTEAFF. CDR3 nucleotides: TGTGCCAGTAGTATAGGGACAGGGGGCACTGAAGCTTTCTTT. The rearrangement uses TRBV19 and TRBJ1-1; 10 bases are a match to TRBD1. Trimming at V came to 1 base and at J to 4 bases, leaving 0 bases not matched to a gene. The CDR3 has 14 amino acids. From germline, CDR1 is LNHDA and CDR2 SQIVND (reference sequence).

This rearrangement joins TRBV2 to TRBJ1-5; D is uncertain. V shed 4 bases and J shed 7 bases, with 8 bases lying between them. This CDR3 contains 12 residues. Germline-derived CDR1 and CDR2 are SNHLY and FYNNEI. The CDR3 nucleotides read TGTGCCAGCAGTGCGGGGATACAGCCCCAGCATTTT. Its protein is CASSAGIQPQHF. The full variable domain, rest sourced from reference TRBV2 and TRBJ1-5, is EPEVTQTPSHQVTQMGQEVILRCVPISNHLYFYWYRQILGQKVEFLVSFYNNEISEKSEIFDDQFSVERPDGSNFTLKIRSTKLEDSAMYFCASSAGIQPQHFGDGTRLSIL.

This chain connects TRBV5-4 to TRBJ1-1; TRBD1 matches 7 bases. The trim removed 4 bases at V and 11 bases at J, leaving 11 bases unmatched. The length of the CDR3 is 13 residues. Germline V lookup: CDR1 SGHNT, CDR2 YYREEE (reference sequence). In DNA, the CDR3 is TGTGCCAGCAGCCCAGCAGGGGGTCGCGTGGCTTTCTTT. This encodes CASSPAGGRVAFF.

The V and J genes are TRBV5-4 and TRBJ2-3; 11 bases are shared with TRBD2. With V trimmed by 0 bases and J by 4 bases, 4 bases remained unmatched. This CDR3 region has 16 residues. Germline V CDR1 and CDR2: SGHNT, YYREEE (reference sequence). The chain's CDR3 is CASSLALAGGSDTQYF. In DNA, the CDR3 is TGTGCCAGCAGCTTGGCTTTAGCGGGAGGGTCAGATACGCAGTATTTT.

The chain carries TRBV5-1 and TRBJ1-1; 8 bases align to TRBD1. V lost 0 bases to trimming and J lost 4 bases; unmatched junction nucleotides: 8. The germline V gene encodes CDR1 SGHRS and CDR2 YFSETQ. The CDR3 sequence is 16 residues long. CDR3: CASSLGAGGVGTEAFF. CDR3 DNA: TGCGCCAGCAGCTTGGGTGCAGGGGGCGTTGGCACTGAAGCTTTCTTT.